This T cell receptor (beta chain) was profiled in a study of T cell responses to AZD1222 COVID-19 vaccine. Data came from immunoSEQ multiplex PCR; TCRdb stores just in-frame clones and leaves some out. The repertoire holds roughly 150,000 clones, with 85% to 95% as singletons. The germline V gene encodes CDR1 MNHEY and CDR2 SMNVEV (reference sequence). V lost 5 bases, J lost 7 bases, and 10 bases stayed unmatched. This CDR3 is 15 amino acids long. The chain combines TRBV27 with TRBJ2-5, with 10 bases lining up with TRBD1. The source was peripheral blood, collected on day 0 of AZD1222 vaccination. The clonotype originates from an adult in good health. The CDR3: CASSIGVGTGATQYF. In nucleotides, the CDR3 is TGTGCCAGCAGTATAGGTGTTGGGACAGGGGCGACCCAGTACTTC.